The 20 T cell receptor beta chains given below trace back to one sample, sequenced in a study of regulatory T cells in long-lasting Graves disease. Time point reported: newly diagnosed GD, antithyroid drugs for less than 3 months. Extracted RNA from PBMCs served as the source of the TCR library. Both iRepertoire HTBI primers and Arm-PCR of CDR3 regions were used to build the TCR beta libraries. One entry per CDR3 protein, called by TCRdb with MiXCR from the multiplex PCR reads. Here the sample spans roughly 320,000 distinct CDR3 sequences, approximately 15% being singletons. This sample was also put to use in a study of T cells in Graves' hyperthyroidism and ophthalmopathy.

The sample consisted of peripheral blood mononuclear cells (PBMCs), taken at new diagnosis, from a patient treated with antithyroid drugs. The receptors stem from a man in his forties with Graves disease.

The CDR3 DNA reads TGTGCCAGCAGCCACCGACTAGCCACAGATACGCAGTATTTT. This encodes CASSHRLATDTQYF. V usage is TRBV7-2 and J usage is TRBJ2-3, with 7 bases identical to TRBD2. The J segment lost 2 bases and the V segment lost 5 bases, leaving 4 bases of the junction unmatched. Germline assignment: CDR1 SGHTA and CDR2 FQGNSA. CDR3 length equals 14 residues.

Ten or more counts support this clonotype. The V and J genes are TRBV2 and TRBJ2-1; a weak D match, TRBD1 (5 bases). The CDR3 totals 13 residues. Deletions cut 7 bases from V and 11 bases from J, with 18 bases between. The germline CDR1 and CDR2 sequences are SNHLY and FYNNEI. CDR3 nucleotides: TGTGCCAGCACACAGGATCCTACAATGAAGCAGTTCTTC. It encodes CASTQDPTMKQFF. The whole variable domain, remainder taken from reference TRBV2 and TRBJ2-1, is EPEVTQTPSHQVTQMGQEVILRCVPISNHLYFYWYRQILGQKVEFLVSFYNNEISEKSEIFDDQFSVERPDGSNFTLKIRSTKLEDSAMYFCASTQDPTMKQFFGPGTRLTVL.

In this sample, this clonotype turned up many times. This CDR3 is CASSPDQGAGTQYF. The CDR3 DNA sequence: TGTGCCAGCAGTCCTGACCAGGGGGCAGGGACCCAGTACTTC. The chain recombines TRBV12-3 or TRBV12-4 with TRBJ2-5, with TRBD1 matching over 8 bases. The CDR3 has 14 residues. Trimming at V came to 5 bases and at J to 7 bases, leaving 9 bases not matched to a gene.

This chain joins TRBV18 and TRBJ1-1; TRBD1 matches at 8 bases. Germline assignment: CDR1 KGHSH and CDR2 LQKENI. This CDR3 has 16 residues. V shed 3 bases and J 4 bases; nucleotides not matched to a gene: 10. The CDR3 loop is CASSPGRTGLVTEAFF. The CDR3 DNA reads TGTGCCAGCTCACCGGGACGGACAGGGCTTGTCACTGAAGCTTTCTTT.

The chain's CDR3 is CASSPRRGDEQFF. The CDR3 DNA reads as TGTGCCAGCTCACCAAGGAGGGGGGACGAGCAGTTCTTC. This chain connects TRBV18 to TRBJ2-1; the D call may be TRBD1 or TRBD2 (6 bases each). V lost 2 bases and J 10 bases, leaving 12 bases between the germline ends. Germline V gene sequence: CDR1 KGHSH, CDR2 LQKENI. The CDR3 spans 13 residues. The entire variable domain, with the rest obtained from reference TRBV18 and TRBJ2-1, is as follows: NAGVMQNPRHLVRRRGQEARLRCSPMKGHSHVYWYRQLPEEGLKFMVYLQKENIIDESGMPKERFSAEFPKEGPSILRIQQVVRGDSAAYFCASSPRRGDEQFFGPGTRLTVL.

The sample holds many counts of this clonotype. The chain employs TRBV7-3 and TRBJ2-3, with 10 bases aligning to TRBD2. V was pared by 5 bases and J by 4 bases, with 9 bases of the junction left unmatched. The CDR3 sequence is 16 residues long. Germline lookup yields CDR1 SGHTA and CDR2 FQGTGA. The CDR3 loop is CASSLSSGGAPDTQYF. The CDR3 DNA is TGTGCCAGCAGCCTTTCGAGCGGGGGGGCCCCAGATACGCAGTATTTT.

Many counts were recorded for this clonotype. The chain has TRBV7-3 and TRBJ2-3; the D gene could be TRBD1 or TRBD2 (6 bases each). V was shortened by 6 bases and J by 2 bases, with 15 bases between the two germline ends. The CDR3 contains 15 residues. Germline lookup yields CDR1 SGHTA and CDR2 FQGTGA. The chain's CDR3 is CASSLRGAYTDTQYF. The DNA of the CDR3 is TGTGCCAGCAGTCTTAGGGGGGCCTACACAGATACGCAGTATTTT.

This clonotype was seen many times. This rearrangement joins TRBV27 to TRBJ2-6, with D possibly matching TRBD1 (6 bases). Trimming cost V 7 bases and J 1 base, with 14 bases left between them. The CDR3 runs 16 residues. Germline V gives CDR1 MNHEY, CDR2 SMNVEV (reference sequence). CDR3 bases: TGTGCCAGCACCAGAAGACAGGCGTCTGGGGCCAACGTCCTGACTTTC. Its translation is CASTRRQASGANVLTF. The variable domain in full, completed from reference TRBV27 and TRBJ2-6, reads EAQVTQNPRYLITVTGKKLTVTCSQNMNHEYMSWYRQDPGLGLRQIYYSMNVEVTDKGDVPEGYKVSRKEKRNFPLILESPSPNQTSLYFCASTRRQASGANVLTFGAGSRLTVL.

This clonotype was recorded at least ten times. This chain links TRBV6-5 with TRBJ2-5; unclear D gene. Germline lookup yields CDR1 MNHEY and CDR2 SVGAGI. Trimming left V 2 bases short and J 5 bases short, with 12 bases between. The CDR3 extends over 14 amino acids. The CDR3 bases are TGTGCCAGCAGTTACAGAAGGGATGGGGAGACCCAGTACTTC. Protein sequence: CASSYRRDGETQYF.

Notes on this clonotype: With a far larger clone one base away, a read error is the likely cause. J is TRBJ2-5 and V is TRBV6-2 or TRBV6-3, with D uncertain. The germline V gene has CDR1 MNHEY and CDR2 SVGEGT. Trimming cost V 6 bases and J 5 bases, with 19 bases left between them. The CDR3 runs 15 residues. CDR3 sequence: CASSLMGDGHETQYF. The CDR3 region has the DNA TGTGCCAGCAGCTTAATGGGTGACGGTCATGAGACCCAGTACTTC.

This clonotype turned up a few times. The rearrangement links TRBV2 to TRBJ1-5; perhaps TRBD1 as D (5 bases). The germline CDR1 and CDR2 sequences are SNHLY and FYNNEI. V lost 8 bases, J lost 10 bases, and 15 bases lay in between. The CDR3 consists of 12 residues. CDR3 nucleotides: TGTGCCAGCCAGGGTGACAACCTTCCCCAGCATTTT. Translation: CASQGDNLPQHF.

With regard to this clonotype: This may be a read error, as it is one base from a much larger clone. Because it lacks the conserved phenylalanine or tryptophan at the end, this CDR3 is likely a read error. The rearrangement uses TRBV18 and TRBJ1-1, with TRBD1 identical over 7 bases. The length of the CDR3 is 14 residues. Trimming removed 2 bases from V and 7 bases from J; junction bases left unmatched: 7. Germline CDR1 is KGHSH and CDR2 is LQKENI. The CDR3 here is CASSPSQGYGEAFL. In DNA, the CDR3 is TGTGCCAGCTCACCATCACAGGGGTACGGTGAAGCTTTCCTT.

Written as DNA, the CDR3 is TGTGCCAGCACCTACCGGAGGGGAAACACCGGGGAGCTGTTTTTT. Protein: CASTYRRGNTGELFF. The chain carries TRBV12-3 or TRBV12-4 and TRBJ2-2, with D perhaps matching TRBD2 (6 bases). CDR3 length: 15 residues. Trimming cost V 7 bases and J 2 bases, with 14 bases left between them.

This chain connects TRBV30 to TRBJ1-4, with D possibly being TRBD1 (5 bases). The CDR3 runs to 13 residues. Looked up from germline, CDR1 is GTSNPN and CDR2 is SVGIG (reference sequence). The V end was cut by 2 bases, the J end by 7 bases, with 11 bases between. CDR3 residues: CAWSSGPGEKLFF. The CDR3 DNA is TGTGCCTGGAGTTCGGGGCCGGGTGAAAAACTGTTTTTT.

This clonotype was recorded at least ten times. The V call is TRBV6-5, the J call TRBJ1-1; D is perhaps TRBD1 (5 bases). The ends were cut back, 0 bases at V and 5 bases at J, with 16 bases in the middle. The CDR3 has 16 amino acids. CDR1 is MNHEY and CDR2 is SVGAGI in the germline V gene. The CDR3 loop is CASSYSSVGGWTEAFF. Here the CDR3 DNA reads TGTGCCAGCAGTTACTCGAGTGTGGGGGGGTGGACTGAAGCTTTCTTT.

This clonotype occurred a few times. The chain employs TRBV5-1 and TRBJ2-7; 7 bases line up with TRBD1. The junction had 7 bases not matched to a gene; V was cut back by 4 bases and J by 0 bases. The germline V gene encodes CDR1 SGHRS and CDR2 YFSETQ. The CDR3 has 15 amino acids. CDR3 protein: CASSGPQGSSYEQYF. The CDR3 DNA reads TGCGCCAGCAGCGGACCACAGGGGAGCTCCTACGAGCAGTACTTC.

This clonotype was found a few times. The genes are TRBV28 and TRBJ1-2; 8 nucleotides line up with TRBD1. After removal of 5 bases from V and 8 bases from J, the junction contained 10 bases not matched to a gene. This CDR3 has 14 residues. The germline V gene encodes CDR1 MDHEN and CDR2 SYDVKM. The CDR3 nucleotides are TGTGCCAGCAGTCCACCCCAGGACAGGGACGGCTACACCTTC. It encodes CASSPPQDRDGYTF.

This clonotype was found many times. The V gene is TRBV2, the J gene TRBJ2-7; D call uncertain. Germline loops: CDR1 SNHLY, CDR2 FYNNEI. Trimming pared 6 bases from V and 6 bases from J, leaving 12 bases between. The CDR3 consists of 12 residues. Here the CDR3 reads CASRGSSREQYF. The CDR3 DNA reads as TGTGCCAGCAGAGGGTCCAGCCGCGAGCAGTACTTC.

This clonotype turned up a few times. The chain joins TRBV4-3 to TRBJ2-3; possible D gene TRBD2, 7 bases. Germline CDR1 and CDR2: LGHNA and YSLEER. This CDR3 is built from 17 residues. Trimming stripped 1 base from V and 0 bases from J, with 14 bases between. CDR3 sequence (DNA): TGCGCCAGCAGCCAAGCCCAGGCGGGGGCCAGCACAGATACGCAGTATTTT. The encoded protein is CASSQAQAGASTDTQYF.

The chain uses TRBV28 and TRBJ1-2; 7 bases align to TRBD1. The CDR3 covers 13 residues. After removal of 5 bases from V and 3 bases from J, the junction contained 3 bases not matched to a gene. Germline V gene sequence: CDR1 MDHEN, CDR2 SYDVKM. The DNA for the CDR3 is TGTGCCAGCAGTCCAGGACAGGACTATGGCTACACCTTC. This encodes CASSPGQDYGYTF.